A selection of T cell receptor beta chains follows, all from one sample in a study of vaccination effects on CD4 cells after COVID-19. Profiled with immunoSEQ multiplex PCR; TCRdb holds only in-frame clones, not every one. In the table there are about 64,000 clones, 55% to 75% of which are singletons. Their antigens remain unidentified. The specimen comprised CD4+ T cells from PBMCs cultured without peptide, sampled before COVID-19 vaccination. The source of these receptors is a human donor who had a prior SARS-CoV-2 infection. Each CDR3 is given with its conserved first and last residue. Each record gives: J gene, V gene, D gene, clone size, CDR3 protein, CDR3 DNA. A D gene is named only where the DNA matches it firmly. A row's size may be missing; if present it is once, few, many or a size class.

J gene: TRBJ2-4
V gene: TRBV5-4
D gene: .
clone size: .
CDR3 protein: CASSDPRGAKNIQYF
CDR3 DNA: TGTGCCAGCAGCGATCCTAGGGGAGCCAAAAACATTCAGTACTTC

J gene: TRBJ1-1
V gene: TRBV10-3
D gene: .
clone size: .
CDR3 protein: CAISAGGTTEAFF
CDR3 DNA: TGTGCCATCAGTGCGGGGGGTACCACTGAAGCTTTCTTT

J gene: TRBJ2-7
V gene: TRBV7-9
D gene: .
clone size: .
CDR3 protein: CASSLTGFLVEQYF
CDR3 DNA: TGTGCCAGCAGCTTAACAGGGTTTTTGGTCGAGCAGTACTTC

J gene: TRBJ1-4
V gene: TRBV15
D gene: .
clone size: few
CDR3 protein: CATSTEGATNEKLFF
CDR3 DNA: TGTGCCACCAGCACCGAAGGGGCAACTAATGAAAAACTGTTTTTT

J gene: TRBJ1-6
V gene: TRBV2
D gene: TRBD1
clone size: .
CDR3 protein: CASTPRDSHNSPLHF
CDR3 DNA: TGTGCCAGCACACCTCGGGACAGCCATAATTCACCCCTCCACTTT

J gene: TRBJ2-1
V gene: TRBV7-2
D gene: TRBD2
clone size: .
CDR3 protein: CASSFRGGSYNEQFF
CDR3 DNA: TGTGCCAGCAGCTTTCGGGGGGGCTCCTACAATGAGCAGTTCTTC

J gene: TRBJ2-1
V gene: TRBV5-6
D gene: TRBD2
clone size: .
CDR3 protein: CASSTSAGTPPEQFF
CDR3 DNA: TGTGCCAGCAGCACCTCAGCGGGGACCCCACCAGAGCAGTTCTTC

J gene: TRBJ1-1
V gene: TRBV5-1
D gene: .
clone size: few
CDR3 protein: CASSLTGPLNTEAFF
CDR3 DNA: TGCGCCAGCAGCTTGACAGGGCCGTTGAACACTGAAGCTTTCTTT

J gene: TRBJ1-2
V gene: TRBV5-1
D gene: TRBD1
clone size: few
CDR3 protein: CASSLWQGAGNGYTF
CDR3 DNA: TGCGCCAGCAGCTTGTGGCAGGGGGCAGGGAATGGCTACACCTTC

J gene: TRBJ1-1
V gene: TRBV4-2
D gene: TRBD1
clone size: .
CDR3 protein: CASRLGQGKNTEAFF
CDR3 DNA: TGTGCCAGCAGGCTCGGACAGGGGAAGAACACTGAAGCTTTCTTT

J gene: TRBJ2-5
V gene: TRBV30
D gene: .
clone size: once
CDR3 protein: CAWRVSYRGETQYF
CDR3 DNA: TGTGCCTGGCGGGTGTCGTACCGGGGGGAGACCCAGTACTTC

J gene: TRBJ2-3
V gene: TRBV3-1/TRBV3-2
D gene: .
clone size: .
CDR3 protein: CASSPNTDTQYF
CDR3 DNA: TGTGCCAGCAGCCCGAACACAGATACGCAGTATTTT

J gene: TRBJ2-6
V gene: TRBV11-2
D gene: .
clone size: .
CDR3 protein: CASSEVMGNVLTF
CDR3 DNA: TGTGCCAGCAGCGAAGTTATGGGCAACGTCCTGACTTTC

J gene: TRBJ1-1
V gene: TRBV29-1
D gene: .
clone size: .
CDR3 protein: CSAGGTPMNTEAFF
CDR3 DNA: TGCAGCGCAGGCGGCACACCGATGAACACTGAAGCTTTCTTT

J gene: TRBJ2-1
V gene: TRBV24-1
D gene: TRBD2
clone size: .
CDR3 protein: CATSDPRGLAGNYNEQFF
CDR3 DNA: TGTGCCACCAGTGACCCGAGAGGACTAGCGGGAAACTACAATGAGCAGTTCTTC

J gene: TRBJ2-7
V gene: TRBV5-1
D gene: .
clone size: many
CDR3 protein: CASSLDPNLEQYF
CDR3 DNA: TGCGCCAGCAGCTTAGACCCGAATCTTGAGCAGTACTTC

J gene: TRBJ2-1
V gene: TRBV10-3
D gene: TRBD1
clone size: few
CDR3 protein: CAISGGTGYNEQFF
CDR3 DNA: TGTGCCATCAGTGGTGGGACAGGATACAATGAGCAGTTCTTC

J gene: TRBJ2-3
V gene: TRBV6-1
D gene: TRBD2
clone size: .
CDR3 protein: CASSEAGLAGGSSTDTQYF
CDR3 DNA: TGTGCCAGCAGTGAAGCGGGACTAGCGGGTGGGTCTAGCACAGATACGCAGTATTTT

J gene: TRBJ2-4
V gene: TRBV6-5
D gene: .
clone size: .
CDR3 protein: CASSYLGSGNIQYF
CDR3 DNA: TGTGCCAGCAGTTACCTGGGGTCTGGTAACATTCAGTACTTC

J gene: TRBJ1-1
V gene: TRBV6-5
D gene: .
clone size: .
CDR3 protein: CASAEWRQNTEAFF
CDR3 DNA: TGTGCCAGCGCCGAGTGGAGACAGAACACTGAAGCTTTCTTT

J gene: TRBJ2-3
V gene: TRBV5-4
D gene: TRBD1
clone size: .
CDR3 protein: CASSPHRTGGDTQYF
CDR3 DNA: TGTGCCAGCAGCCCGCATAGAACAGGGGGAGATACGCAGTATTTT

J gene: TRBJ1-6
V gene: TRBV6-5
D gene: .
clone size: .
CDR3 protein: CASSSRGSPLHF
CDR3 DNA: TGTGCCAGCAGTTCCAGGGGTTCACCCCTCCACTTT

J gene: TRBJ1-3
V gene: TRBV7-9
D gene: .
clone size: .
CDR3 protein: CASSLNTALSSGNTIYF
CDR3 DNA: TGTGCCAGCAGCTTGAACACCGCCCTGAGCTCTGGAAACACCATATATTTT

J gene: TRBJ2-6
V gene: TRBV5-4
D gene: .
clone size: many
CDR3 protein: CASSLLIGSGANVLTF
CDR3 DNA: TGTGCCAGCAGCTTGTTAATCGGCTCTGGGGCCAACGTCCTGACTTTC

J gene: TRBJ1-1
V gene: TRBV2
D gene: .
clone size: few
CDR3 protein: CASSAEVNTEAFF
CDR3 DNA: TGTGCCAGCAGTGCGGAGGTCAACACTGAAGCTTTCTTT

J gene: TRBJ2-7
V gene: TRBV7-3
D gene: .
clone size: .
CDR3 protein: CASSLTSTYEQYF
CDR3 DNA: TGTGCCAGCAGCTTAACGTCGACTTACGAGCAGTACTTC

J gene: TRBJ2-1
V gene: TRBV7-7
D gene: .
clone size: .
CDR3 protein: CASSLERAARGEQFF
CDR3 DNA: TGTGCTAGCAGCTTAGAACGGGCAGCCCGGGGGGAGCAGTTCTTC

J gene: TRBJ2-2
V gene: TRBV7-3
D gene: .
clone size: few
CDR3 protein: CASSLHLDTGELFF
CDR3 DNA: TGTGCCAGCAGCCTCCACCTGGACACCGGGGAGCTGTTTTTT